A single sample gave rise to the 21 T cell receptor beta chains below, sequenced in a study of blood T cell repertoires in COVID-19. Data came from immunoSEQ multiplex PCR; TCRdb stores just in-frame clones and leaves some out. The sample holds about 100,000 clones, about nine tenths seen once. The sequencing input was peripheral blood. These receptors came from a man between 18 and 35 years old with acute or convalescent COVID-19.

The chain is built from TRBV6-5 and TRBJ1-4, with D maybe TRBD1 (5 bases). V gave up 0 bases and J gave up 0 bases, with 8 bases separating them. This CDR3 is built from 16 residues. The germline gives CDR1 MNHEY, CDR2 SVGAGI. The chain's CDR3 is CASSYSTEPTNEKLFF. The CDR3 region has the DNA TGTGCCAGCAGTTACTCGACAGAGCCAACTAATGAAAAACTGTTTTTT.

The chain is built from TRBV7-2 and TRBJ1-5; D is undetermined. This CDR3 is built from 15 residues. The V gene lost 1 base and the J gene lost 7 bases, with 14 bases spanning the gap. CDR1 SGHTA and CDR2 FQGNSA come from the germline V gene. The CDR3 here is CASSLETGFRQPQHF. CDR3 bases: TGTGCCAGCAGCTTAGAAACGGGTTTTAGGCAGCCCCAGCATTTT.

The rearrangement links TRBV2 to TRBJ2-5; D is unresolved. V shed 3 bases and J shed 2 bases, with 10 bases lying between them. The CDR3 loop spans 14 amino acids. Germline V CDR1 and CDR2: SNHLY, FYNNEI. The CDR3 region has the DNA TGTGCCAGCAGTGAGTACCGAGGACAAGAGACCCAGTACTTC. Its protein product is CASSEYRGQETQYF.

V gene TRBV9 combines with J gene TRBJ2-2, with TRBD2 matching 7 bases. Looked up from germline, CDR1 is SGDLS and CDR2 is YYNGEE. V shed 4 bases, J shed 4 bases, and the junction held 7 bases outside the gene matches. The CDR3 has 15 amino acids. The CDR3 is CASSPLGLGTGELFF. CDR3 DNA sequence: TGTGCCAGCAGCCCACTAGGACTAGGCACCGGGGAGCTGTTTTTT.

The rearrangement joins TRBV6-4 to TRBJ2-3, with D tentatively TRBD1 (6 bases). CDR1 is MRHNA and CDR2 is SNTAGT in the germline V gene. The CDR3 covers 15 residues. V was cut by 4 bases and J by 1 base, with 12 bases left in between. CDR3 loop: CASSGKGDGTDTQYF. DNA of the CDR3: TGTGCCAGCAGTGGAAAGGGGGACGGCACAGATACGCAGTATTTT.

This clone was recorded a few times. The genes are TRBV5-5 and TRBJ2-7; possible D gene TRBD2, 5 bases. This CDR3 is 14 amino acids long. Trimming took off 4 bases at V and 10 bases at J, with 21 bases between the two ends. CDR1 is SGHKS and CDR2 is YYEKEE in the germline V gene (reference sequence). CDR3 sequence reads: CASSPQHGVPFQYF. CDR3 sequence (DNA): TGTGCCAGCAGCCCACAACACGGGGTCCCCTTCCAGTACTTC.

The chain uses TRBV18 and TRBJ2-3; the D gene is possibly TRBD1 (5 bases). This CDR3 spans 15 amino acids. Germline-derived CDR1 and CDR2 are KGHSH and LQKENI. The V gene lost 1 base and the J gene lost 3 bases, with 11 bases spanning the gap. CDR3 sequence (DNA): TGTGCCAGCTCACCACGGGGCAGGGTTACAGATACGCAGTATTTT. Protein: CASSPRGRVTDTQYF.

The chain employs TRBV14 and TRBJ1-5; no clear D. Germline-derived CDR1 and CDR2 are SGHDN and FVKESK. The CDR3 covers 10 residues. Trimming removed 4 bases from V and 8 bases from J, with 3 bases in between. The CDR3 is CASSLKPQHF. The CDR3 nucleotides are TGTGCCAGCAGCCTAAAGCCCCAGCATTTT.

This rearrangement joins TRBV9 to TRBJ2-6, with TRBD1 identical over 11 bases. The CDR3 totals 19 residues. Germline CDR1 reads SGDLS; CDR2 reads YYNGEE. V shed 0 bases and J 0 bases; nucleotides not matched to a gene: 5. CDR3 loop: CASSVALDRGPSGANVLTF. The DNA of the CDR3 is TGTGCCAGCAGCGTAGCTTTGGACAGGGGGCCCTCTGGGGCCAACGTCCTGACTTTC.

The table lists this clone with a count of one. The rearrangement links TRBV27 to TRBJ2-3, with D perhaps matching TRBD1 (6 bases). CDR3 size: 15 residues. V was cut by 1 base and J by 1 base, with 9 bases left in between. Germline V gene sequence: CDR1 MNHEY, CDR2 SMNVEV (reference sequence). The CDR3 reads CASSLWGLGTDTQYF. Written as DNA, the CDR3 is TGTGCCAGCAGTTTATGGGGGCTGGGCACAGATACGCAGTATTTT.

The chain is built from TRBV2 and TRBJ1-2; 7 nucleotides match TRBD1. CDR1 is SNHLY and CDR2 is FYNNEI in the germline V gene. This CDR3 region has 14 residues. The V and J ends lost 3 bases and 1 base, in that order; junction bases with no gene match: 2. The CDR3 DNA sequence: TGTGCCAGCAGTGAGGACAGGAGTAACTATGGCTACACCTTC. Protein product: CASSEDRSNYGYTF.

The V call is TRBV24-1, the J call TRBJ2-7, with TRBD1 identical over 11 bases. Losses at the gene ends were 4 bases for V and 7 bases for J; bases not matched to a gene: 5. The germline V gene encodes CDR1 KGHDR and CDR2 SFDVKD. The CDR3 is 14 amino acids. The CDR3 spells CATSDPDRGREQYF. DNA of the CDR3: TGTGCCACCAGTGACCCGGACAGGGGGCGGGAGCAGTACTTC.

This rearrangement joins TRBV6-5 to TRBJ2-3; D perhaps matches TRBD1 (6 bases). The CDR3 has 16 amino acids. In germline, CDR1 is MNHEY, CDR2 SVGAGI. Trimming shortened V by 4 bases and J by 0 bases, and 14 bases separated the two germline ends. CDR3 coding DNA: TGTGCCAGCAGTTCCAGGGGTGGGGCTAGCACAGATACGCAGTATTTT. Its translation: CASSSRGGASTDTQYF.

V usage is TRBV11-2 and J usage is TRBJ2-7, with D possibly TRBD2 on 6 matching bases. Germline lookup yields CDR1 SGHAT and CDR2 FQNNGV. This CDR3 region has 15 residues. The germline V and J ends were trimmed by 6 bases and 3 bases, with 18 bases remaining between them. This chain's CDR3 is CASSYPAEGIYEQYF. Here the CDR3 DNA reads TGTGCCAGCAGTTATCCTGCGGAGGGGATCTACGAGCAGTACTTC.

The gene calls are TRBV14 and TRBJ2-7, with a tentative D call TRBD1 (6 bases). Germline V gene lookup returns CDR1 SGHDN and CDR2 FVKESK. V was clipped by 1 base and J by 0 bases, with 10 bases between them. The CDR3 contains 15 residues. The CDR3 sequence is CASSQVGTLSYEQYF. The CDR3 nucleotides read TGTGCCAGCAGCCAAGTAGGGACACTCTCCTACGAGCAGTACTTC.

This chain links TRBV19 with TRBJ2-7, with 8 bases matching TRBD1. The CDR3 has 13 amino acids. Germline CDR1 and CDR2: LNHDA and SQIVND (reference sequence). With 4 bases clipped from V and 3 bases from J, the junction kept 2 bases outside the gene matches. The CDR3 sequence: CASSTDRGYEQYF. CDR3 sequence (DNA): TGTGCCAGTAGTACCGACAGGGGCTACGAGCAGTACTTC.

In its sample, this clone was seen a few times. The rearrangement joins TRBV12-3 or TRBV12-4 to TRBJ1-1; D gene unclear. The V and J ends lost 6 bases and 0 bases respectively, with 8 bases between them. CDR3 length: 13 residues. This chain's CDR3 is CASRYTVNTEAFF. The CDR3 DNA follows: TGTGCCAGCAGATATACAGTGAACACTGAAGCTTTCTTT.

This rearrangement joins TRBV30 to TRBJ1-2; maybe TRBD1 (5 bases). V lost 4 bases, J lost 0 bases, and 12 bases lay in between. CDR1 is GTSNPN and CDR2 is SVGIG in the germline V gene (reference sequence). The CDR3 runs 14 residues. Here the CDR3 DNA reads TGTGCCTGGAAGGGCAGGGAAGCTAACTATGGCTACACCTTC. Translated, it gives CAWKGREANYGYTF.

The rearrangement joins TRBV3-1 (or the pseudogene TRBV3-2) to TRBJ2-5; tentative D call: TRBD1 (5 bases). V was pared by 6 bases and J by 2 bases, with 16 bases between. The germline gives CDR1 LGHDT, CDR2 YNNKEL (reference sequence). CDR3 length equals 15 residues. CDR3 residues: CASRLRVMGQETQYF. The CDR3 DNA follows: TGTGCCAGCAGGCTCAGGGTAATGGGACAAGAGACCCAGTACTTC.

The V and J genes are TRBV5-5 and TRBJ1-5, with D possibly being TRBD1 (6 bases). This CDR3 region has 17 residues. The germline CDR1 and CDR2 sequences are SGHKS and YYEKEE (reference sequence). The V and J ends lost 3 bases and 0 bases respectively, with 16 bases between them. CDR3 in amino acids: CASSSTGSSISNQPQHF. CDR3 nucleotide sequence: TGTGCCAGCAGCTCTACAGGGTCTTCAATTAGCAATCAGCCCCAGCATTTT.

A few counts support this clone. The V call is TRBV18, the J call TRBJ1-3; no firm D call. The germline CDR1 and CDR2 sequences are KGHSH and LQKENI. The length of the CDR3 is 13 residues. V gave up 3 bases and J gave up 2 bases, with 5 bases separating them. In DNA, the CDR3 is TGTGCCAGCTCACCGGCTGCTGGAAACACCATATATTTT. Encoded protein: CASSPAAGNTIYF.